This T cell receptor (beta chain) was identified in a study of CD8 T cells in Susac syndrome. Concerning this clonotype itself: Its antigen is as yet unknown.

RNA was extracted with the RNeasy kit, and a quantity of about 0.45 to 1 ug was reverse transcribed using random hexamers. A single record per CDR3 protein comes from TCRdb applying MiXCR to the immunoSEQ multiplex PCR reads. The repertoire includes under 200,000 distinct CDR3 sequences, 85% to 95% of them detected once, and 0.1% to 0.12% sits in the top ten. Study-level results: The CD4+ T cell repertoires in Susac syndrome did not show any clonal expansion.

This CDR3 region has 12 residues. V lost 7 bases to trimming and J lost 11 bases, with 20 bases between them. The germline V gene encodes CDR1 SQVTM and CDR2 ANQGSEA. This TCR came from a human donor with Susac syndrome. Sequenced: CD4+ T cells from PBMCs. The V and J genes are TRBV29-1 and TRBJ1-1; perhaps TRBD1 as D (5 bases). CDR3 residues: CSAIETAPAAFF. The CDR3 DNA follows: TGCAGCGCTATTGAGACAGCCCCGGCCGCTTTCTTT.